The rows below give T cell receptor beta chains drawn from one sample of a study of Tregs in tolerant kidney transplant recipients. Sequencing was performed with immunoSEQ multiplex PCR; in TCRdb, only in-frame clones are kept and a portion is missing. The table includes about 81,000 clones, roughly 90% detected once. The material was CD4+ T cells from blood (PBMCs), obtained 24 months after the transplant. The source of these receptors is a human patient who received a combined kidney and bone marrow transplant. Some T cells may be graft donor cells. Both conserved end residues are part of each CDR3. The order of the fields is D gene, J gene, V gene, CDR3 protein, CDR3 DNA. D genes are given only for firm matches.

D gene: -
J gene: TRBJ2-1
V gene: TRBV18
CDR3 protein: CASSPFSGSYNEQFF
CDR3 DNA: TGTGCCAGCTCACCCTTTAGCGGCTCCTACAATGAGCAGTTCTTC

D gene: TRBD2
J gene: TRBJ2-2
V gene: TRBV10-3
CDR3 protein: CAIRKTSGNTGELFF
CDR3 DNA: TGTGCCATCAGGAAGACTAGCGGGAACACCGGGGAGCTGTTTTTT

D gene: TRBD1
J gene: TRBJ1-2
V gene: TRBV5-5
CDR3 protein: CASSTRQGPTMLRPRGYTF
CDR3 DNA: TGTGCCAGCAGCACTAGACAGGGGCCCACAATGTTACGTCCTCGTGGCTACACCTTC

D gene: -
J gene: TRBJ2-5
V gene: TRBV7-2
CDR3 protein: CASSPGTKGGIQETQYF
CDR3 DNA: TGTGCCAGCAGCCCCGGGACTAAGGGGGGAATACAAGAGACCCAGTACTTC

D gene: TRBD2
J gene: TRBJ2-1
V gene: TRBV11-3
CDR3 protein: CASSFRTSNEQFF
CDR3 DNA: TGTGCCAGCAGCTTTCGGACTAGCAATGAGCAGTTCTTC

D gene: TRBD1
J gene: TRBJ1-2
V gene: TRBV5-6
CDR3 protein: CASSLRTGTGDRGYTF
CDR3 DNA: TGTGCCAGCAGCTTAAGGACCGGGACAGGGGATCGGGGCTACACCTTC

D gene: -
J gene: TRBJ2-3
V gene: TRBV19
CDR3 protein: CASSIELGSTDTQYF
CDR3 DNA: TGTGCCAGTAGTATAGAACTAGGTAGCACAGATACGCAGTATTTT

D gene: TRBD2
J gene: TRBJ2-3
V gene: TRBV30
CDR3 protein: CAWSELAGGLWGTDTQYF
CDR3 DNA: TGTGCCTGGAGTGAGCTAGCGGGAGGGCTCTGGGGCACAGATACGCAGTATTTT

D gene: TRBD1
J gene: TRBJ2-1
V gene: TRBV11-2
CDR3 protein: CASKEGASPYNEQFF
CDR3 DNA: TGTGCCAGTAAAGAGGGGGCTAGCCCTTACAATGAGCAGTTCTTC

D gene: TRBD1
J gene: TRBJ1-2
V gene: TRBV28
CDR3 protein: CASSSPLNPGQAFLNYGYTF
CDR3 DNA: TGTGCCAGCAGTTCCCCCCTAAATCCGGGACAGGCCTTTCTTAACTATGGCTACACCTTC

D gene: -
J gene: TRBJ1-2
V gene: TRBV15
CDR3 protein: CATSRVAGYGYTF
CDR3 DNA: TGTGCCACCAGCAGAGTGGCAGGCTATGGCTACACCTTC

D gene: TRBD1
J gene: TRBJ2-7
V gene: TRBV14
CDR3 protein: CASSQWDRVSYEQYF
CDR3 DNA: TGTGCCAGCAGCCAATGGGACAGGGTCAGCTACGAGCAGTACTTC

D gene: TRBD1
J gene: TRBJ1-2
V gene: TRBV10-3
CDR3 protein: CAISGTGGLSDGYTF
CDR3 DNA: TGTGCCATCAGTGGTACAGGGGGCTTATCTGATGGCTACACCTTC

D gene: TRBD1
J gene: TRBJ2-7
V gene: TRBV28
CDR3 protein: CASSFGDRVIHEQYF
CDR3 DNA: TGTGCCAGCAGTTTTGGGGACAGGGTAATTCACGAGCAGTACTTC

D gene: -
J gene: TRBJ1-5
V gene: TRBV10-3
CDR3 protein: CAISERGRPNQPQHF
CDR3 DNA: TGTGCCATCAGTGAAAGGGGCAGGCCCAATCAGCCCCAGCATTTT

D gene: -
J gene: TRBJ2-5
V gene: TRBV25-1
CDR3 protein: CASSEVRMSGKKETQYF
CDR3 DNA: TGTGCCAGCAGTGAAGTCAGGATGAGCGGAAAAAAAGAGACCCAGTACTTC

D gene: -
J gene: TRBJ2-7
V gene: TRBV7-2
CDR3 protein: CASSLGGWERTTSF
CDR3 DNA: TGTGCCAGCAGCTTAGGAGGCTGGGAAAGGACTACAAGCTTC

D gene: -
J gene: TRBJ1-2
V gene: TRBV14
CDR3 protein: CASSQAGHYGYTF
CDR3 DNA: TGTGCCAGCAGCCAAGCAGGGCACTATGGCTACACCTTC

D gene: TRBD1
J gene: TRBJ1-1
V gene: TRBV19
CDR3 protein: CASSIDRAGGTEAFF
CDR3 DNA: TGTGCCAGTAGTATAGATCGGGCAGGGGGGACTGAAGCTTTCTTT

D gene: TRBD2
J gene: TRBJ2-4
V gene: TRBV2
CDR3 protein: CASSPRQAGGAKNIQYF
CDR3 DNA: TGTGCCAGCAGTCCCAGGCAAGCGGGGGGGGCCAAAAACATTCAGTACTTC

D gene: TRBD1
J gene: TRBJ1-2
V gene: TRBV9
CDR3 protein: CASSVGDRGAGYTF
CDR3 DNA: TGTGCCAGCAGCGTAGGGGACAGGGGAGCTGGCTACACCTTC

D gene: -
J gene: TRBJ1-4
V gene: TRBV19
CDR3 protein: CASSPEGAHEKLFF
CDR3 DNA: TGTGCCAGTAGTCCAGAGGGAGCTCATGAAAAACTGTTTTTT

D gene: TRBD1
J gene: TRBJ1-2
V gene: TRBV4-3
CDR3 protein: CASSQVVDYGTGYGYTF
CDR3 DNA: TGCGCCAGCAGCCAAGTGGTGGATTATGGGACAGGCTATGGCTACACCTTC

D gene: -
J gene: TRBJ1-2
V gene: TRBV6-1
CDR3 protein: CASSLVQGNYGYTF
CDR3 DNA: TGTGCCAGCAGTCTTGTACAGGGAAACTATGGCTACACCTTC